The clone carrying this TCR beta chain was observed at least ten times. This record belongs to a study of sequential checkpoint blockade in melanoma. Treatment noted: randomized to nivolumab then ipilimumab (arm A) or the reverse (arm B). V lost 0 bases, J lost 5 bases, and 8 bases stayed unmatched. The germline V gene encodes CDR1 MNHGY and CDR2 SAAAGT. The CDR3 has 16 amino acids. Some clones are missing from TCRdb's copy, which holds only in-frame ones; the method was immunoSEQ multiplex PCR. The repertoire holds some 8,800 clones, with more than 20% as singletons. This TCR was recovered from a human donor with melanoma. The chain has TRBV6-8 and TRBJ2-5; 8 nucleotides match TRBD2. Here the sequenced sample was tumor tissue (inferred from file names), taken from a patient given nivolumab and ipilimumab in sequence. The CDR3 coding sequence is TGTGCCAGCAGTTACTCCACGATGCGGGGGGCGGAGACCCAGTACTTC. This codes for CASSYSTMRGAETQYF.